The 14 T cell receptor beta chains given below trace back to one sample, sequenced in a study of Graves' ophthalmopathy and Graves' hyperthyroidism. Amplified TCR beta CDR3 regions were obtained using RNA transcripts as template. The first-round RT-PCR employed HTBI primers together with the Qiagen OneStep RT-PCR kit. A multiplex PCR was then performed as the second round. TCRdb independently ran MiXCR on the multiplex PCR reads; one entry per CDR3 protein. The data show about 380,000 distinct CDR3 sequences, 15% seen once. Sequencing was carried out using peripheral blood. The receptors derive from a woman aged 18-30 years with stable Graves' hyperthyroidism.

In its sample, this clonotype was seen many times. The chain uses TRBV12-3 or TRBV12-4 and TRBJ1-2; tentative D call: TRBD1 (5 bases). The V end was cut by 6 bases, the J end by 8 bases, with 22 bases between. The length of the CDR3 is 15 residues. Here the CDR3 DNA reads TGTGCCAGCAGACAATCGGGGTCAGGGTGGTTGGGCTACACCTTC. It specifies CASRQSGSGWLGYTF.

This clonotype was detected ten times or more. This sequence joins TRBV6-5 and TRBJ1-1; a weak D match, TRBD1 (5 bases). Between the trimmed V and J ends, which lost 2 bases and 1 base, there was a span of 14 bases. From germline, CDR1 is MNHEY and CDR2 SVGAGI. The CDR3 contains 16 residues. DNA of the CDR3: TGTGCCAGCAGTTACCGGTCTGCCGGGGGGAACACTGAAGCTTTCTTT. Its translation: CASSYRSAGGNTEAFF.

On this clonotype: Possible read error: a much larger clone is one base away. The rearrangement links TRBV25-1 to TRBJ1-6; D may be TRBD1 (5 bases). There are 16 residues in the CDR3. V dropped 2 bases and J dropped 4 bases, with 12 bases sitting between them. From germline, CDR1 is MGHDK and CDR2 SYGVNS. The CDR3 coding sequence is TGTGCCAGCAGTGAACGGGGCCGGCCTTATAATTCACCCCTCCACTTT. Its translation is CASSERGRPYNSPLHF.

Ten or more counts support this clonotype. This rearrangement joins TRBV9 to TRBJ1-2, with D possibly being TRBD1 (5 bases). Trimming pared 3 bases from V and 7 bases from J, leaving 13 bases between. The CDR3 runs to 13 residues. The germline gives CDR1 SGDLS, CDR2 YYNGEE. The CDR3 sequence: CASSESGLGGYTF. The CDR3, as DNA: TGTGCCAGCAGCGAATCAGGGCTTGGTGGCTACACCTTC.

Notes on this clonotype: One junction end does not reproduce the germline sequence, and a read error may be involved. The genes are TRBV6-5 and TRBJ1-1, with 11 bases matching TRBD1. Per germline, CDR1 MNHEY and CDR2 SVGAGI. The CDR3 runs 13 residues. As DNA, the CDR3 is TGTGCCAGCAATTACCGGGACAGGGGGTCGGCTTTCTTT. Protein sequence: CASNYRDRGSAFF.

The V and J genes are TRBV10-3 and TRBJ2-7, with D perhaps matching TRBD1 (6 bases). The CDR3 is made up of 13 amino acids. Per the germline V gene, CDR1 is ENHRY and CDR2 is SYGVKD. Between the trimmed V and J ends, which lost 6 bases and 3 bases, there was a span of 12 bases. CDR3 loop: CAIRRTVNYEQYF. Here the CDR3 DNA reads TGTGCCATCAGGAGGACAGTTAACTACGAGCAGTACTTC.

CDR3 in DNA: TGTGCCACCAGTGATAGCGGCGGGAGAGGCTATGGCTACACCTTC. This codes for CATSDSGGRGYGYTF. The chain combines TRBV24-1 with TRBJ1-2; D is ambiguous. Germline values: CDR1 KGHDR, CDR2 SFDVKD. CDR3 length: 15 residues. Trimming pared 3 bases from V and 4 bases from J, leaving 14 bases between.

Details on this clonotype: One end of the junction is discordant with germline, which a read error may explain. The V and J genes are TRBV12-5 and TRBJ1-2; 7 positions match TRBD1. Germline CDR1 reads LGHNT; CDR2 reads FRNRAP. This CDR3 comprises 22 residues. The chain's CDR3 is CASGLPRQGVRPPTQFNYDYTF. The CDR3 DNA is TGTGCTAGTGGTTTGCCCCGGCAGGGGGTGAGGCCCCCTACGCAATTTAACTATGACTACACCTTC.

The table lists this clonotype with a few counts. V usage is TRBV11-3 and J usage is TRBJ2-7; D unresolved. V was trimmed by 4 bases and J by 4 bases, leaving 14 bases between them. Germline V lookup: CDR1 SGHNT, CDR2 YENEEA. The CDR3 is 14 residues long. The CDR3 sequence is CASSWVFGSYEQYF. DNA for the CDR3: TGTGCCAGCAGCTGGGTTTTCGGGTCTTACGAGCAGTACTTC.

This clonotype came up a few times. The CDR3 loop is CASKEALAKNIQYF. The CDR3 nucleotides are TGTGCCAGCAAGGAGGCCCTAGCCAAAAACATTCAGTACTTC. This sequence joins TRBV2 and TRBJ2-4, with a tentative D call TRBD2 (5 bases). This CDR3 region has 14 residues. The V gene's germline CDR1 is SNHLY and CDR2 FYNNEI. Trimming shortened V by 7 bases and J by 0 bases, and 10 bases separated the two germline ends.

This clonotype was counted ten times or more. The chain is built from TRBV25-1 and TRBJ2-5; D call uncertain. CDR3 size: 13 residues. The V end was cut by 4 bases, the J end by 5 bases, with 11 bases between. Germline assignment: CDR1 MGHDK and CDR2 SYGVNS. The DNA for the CDR3 is TGTGCCAGCAGTGGGACCGCACGGGAGACCCAGTACTTC. It specifies CASSGTARETQYF.

This clonotype was detected many times. CDR3 in DNA: TGTGCCAGCAGCTTAGGGAGGCAGAATGGCTACACCTTC. It yields the protein CASSLGRQNGYTF. The chain combines TRBV7-8 with TRBJ1-2; no reliable D call. This CDR3 region has 13 residues. The germline CDR1 and CDR2 sequences are SGHVS and FQNEAQ. V was shortened by 1 base and J by 6 bases, with 9 bases between the two germline ends.

For the CDR3, the DNA is TGTGCCAGCAGTGAAGCGCGCAGCTCCTACGAGCAGTACTTC. This codes for CASSEARSSYEQYF. The genes are TRBV2 and TRBJ2-7; unclear D gene. The CDR3 sequence is 14 residues long. CDR1 is SNHLY, CDR2 FYNNEI, per germline. Trimming took 0 bases from V and 0 from J, leaving 6 bases between them.

This clonotype has more than one count but fewer than ten. V gene TRBV19 combines with J gene TRBJ1-2, with a weak D call TRBD1 (5 bases). Germline V gene data show CDR1 as LNHDA and CDR2 as SQIVND (reference sequence). There are 17 residues in the CDR3. With 2 bases removed from V and 1 base from J, the gap between germline ends came to 17 bases. The CDR3 region has the DNA TGTGCCAGTAGTATAAAAGGCACAGGAGGGAATAACTATGGCTACACCTTC. Protein product: CASSIKGTGGNNYGYTF.